These T cell receptor beta chains were read from a single sample in a study of blood T cell repertoires in COVID-19. The assay was immunoSEQ multiplex PCR, and TCRdb's table has in-frame clones only and misses some. The data show about 200,000 clones, more than 85% seen once. Sequenced: peripheral blood. The receptors derive from a man aged 60-69 years with COVID-19, enrolled during active disease. Both conserved end residues are part of each CDR3. D genes are given only for firm matches. Size values are once, few and many counts, or a class for expanded clones, and some rows have none.

d_call	v_call	clone_size	j_call	cdr3_aa	cdr3_nt
.	TRBV12-2	.	TRBJ1-5	CASRRGRGSNQPQHF	TGTGCAAGTCGCCGTGGAAGAGGGAGCAATCAGCCCCAGCATTTT
TRBD1	TRBV2	.	TRBJ2-2	CASVKGTGTNTGELFF	TGTGCCAGCGTAAAAGGGACAGGGACGAACACCGGGGAGCTGTTTTTT
.	TRBV24-1	once	TRBJ1-5	CATSPGTTFQPQHF	TGTGCCACCAGTCCGGGTACCACTTTTCAGCCCCAGCATTTT
.	TRBV3-1/TRBV3-2	once	TRBJ2-7	CASSQDSPAYEQYF	TGTGCCAGCAGCCAAGATTCCCCGGCCTACGAGCAGTACTTC
.	TRBV5-3	.	TRBJ1-3	CARSHTSGGTSGNTIYF	TGTGCCAGAAGCCATACTTCCGGGGGAACCTCTGGAAACACCATATATTTT
.	TRBV4-3	.	TRBJ2-4	CASSQNLQGHIQYF	TGCGCCAGCAGCCAAAATCTTCAGGGGCACATTCAGTACTTC
.	TRBV28	once	TRBJ1-5	CASSLQGRGQPQHF	TGTGCCAGCAGTCTACAGGGAAGGGGTCAGCCCCAGCATTTT
.	TRBV4-2	.	TRBJ2-7	CASSQAGLSSYEQYF	TGTGCCAGCAGCCAAGCGGGACTGAGCTCCTACGAGCAGTACTTC
TRBD1	TRBV10-3	.	TRBJ1-1	CAISESGDRNTEAFF	TGTGCCATCAGTGAGTCGGGGGACAGAAACACTGAAGCTTTCTTT
.	TRBV5-5	few	TRBJ1-6	CASSLQDSPLHF	TGTGCCAGCAGCTTGCAGGATTCACCCCTCCACTTT
.	TRBV27	.	TRBJ2-6	CASSLSSGANVLTF	TGTGCCAGCAGTTTGAGCTCTGGGGCCAACGTCCTGACTTTC
TRBD2	TRBV6-5	.	TRBJ2-7	CATQTSGGLTYEQYF	TGTGCCACGCAGACTAGCGGGGGCCTAACCTACGAGCAGTACTTC
.	TRBV6-5	.	TRBJ1-2	CASSRKQGNYGYTF	TGTGCCAGCAGTCGAAAACAGGGTAACTATGGCTACACCTTC
.	TRBV9	.	TRBJ1-5	CASSVGKAGAVDQPQHF	TGTGCCAGCAGCGTAGGAAAGGCGGGGGCCGTCGATCAGCCCCAGCATTTT
TRBD2	TRBV13	.	TRBJ2-1	CASSTSGTAYNEQFF	TGTGCCAGCAGCACCAGCGGGACCGCTTACAATGAGCAGTTCTTC
.	TRBV4-2	.	TRBJ2-3	CASSQDQGTDTQYF	TGTGCCAGCAGCCAAGATCAGGGCACAGATACGCAGTATTTT
.	TRBV6-5	.	TRBJ1-1	CASLTSNYMAFF	TGTGCCAGCTTGACTAGCAATTACATGGCTTTCTTT
.	TRBV28	.	TRBJ2-3	CASSSSKWRTDTQYF	TGTGCCAGCAGTTCTAGTAAATGGCGCACAGATACGCAGTATTTT
.	TRBV7-9	.	TRBJ1-2	CASRPGTLVFKGYTF	TGTGCCAGCAGACCCGGGACTTTAGTATTCAAGGGCTACACCTTC
.	TRBV10-3	.	TRBJ2-3	CATNALYTDTQYF	TGTGCCACCAACGCGCTATACACAGATACGCAGTATTTT
.	TRBV2	.	TRBJ2-1	CASSGEDEQFF	TGTGCCAGCAGTGGGGAGGATGAGCAGTTCTTC
TRBD1	TRBV30	.	TRBJ1-1	CAWSRGQGNTEAFF	TGTGCCTGGAGTAGGGGACAGGGGAACACTGAAGCTTTCTTT
.	TRBV6-5	once	TRBJ1-6	CASSFGVGSPLHF	TGTGCCAGCAGTTTCGGGGTCGGGTCACCCCTCCACTTT
TRBD2	TRBV24-1	.	TRBJ2-1	CATSDSGSGRGGSYNEQFF	TGTGCCACCAGTGATTCCGGGAGCGGGAGGGGGGGTTCCTACAATGAGCAGTTCTTC
TRBD1	TRBV4-2	.	TRBJ1-1	CASSQTTGAPRSTEAFF	TGTGCCAGCAGCCAAACCACAGGGGCCCCGCGGAGCACTGAAGCTTTCTTT
TRBD2	TRBV3-1/TRBV3-2	.	TRBJ2-2	CASSQMRGLAGSNTGELFF	TGTGCCAGCAGCCAAATGAGGGGCCTAGCGGGGTCGAACACCGGGGAGCTGTTTTTT
.	TRBV6-5	.	TRBJ2-7	CAVGGAGSYEQYF	TGTGCCGTCGGGGGAGCAGGATCCTACGAGCAGTACTTC
TRBD2	TRBV27	.	TRBJ2-7	CASSSTGTTTYEQYF	TGTGCCAGCAGTTCCACCGGGACTACCACCTACGAGCAGTACTTC
.	TRBV3-1/TRBV3-2	.	TRBJ2-5	CASSQVGSGGTGRGQETQYF	TGTGCCAGCAGCCAAGTTGGGTCCGGTGGAACAGGTCGTGGCCAAGAGACCCAGTACTTC
.	TRBV11-2	.	TRBJ1-6	CASSLTGNSYNSPLHF	TGTGCCAGCAGCTTAACGGGAAATTCCTATAATTCACCCCTCCACTTT
TRBD1	TRBV5-1	.	TRBJ2-3	CASKVGRGPNTDTQYF	TGCGCCAGCAAGGTAGGCAGGGGGCCGAACACAGATACGCAGTATTTT
TRBD2	TRBV5-1	.	TRBJ2-1	CASSPSTSADNEQFF	TGCGCCAGCAGCCCCTCGACTAGCGCAGACAATGAGCAGTTCTTC
.	TRBV5-1	.	TRBJ2-1	CASSNHGGNEQFF	TGCGCCAGCAGTAACCACGGGGGCAATGAGCAGTTCTTC
.	TRBV6-5	.	TRBJ1-5	CASQRGARGQPQHF	TGTGCCAGCCAACGGGGGGCGCGTGGACAGCCCCAGCATTTT
.	TRBV30	.	TRBJ1-3	CAWSVSSSGNTIYF	TGTGCCTGGAGTGTATCCAGCTCTGGAAACACCATATATTTT
TRBD1	TRBV6-5	once	TRBJ1-1	CASSLRQGRNTEAFF	TGTGCCAGCAGTCTCCGACAGGGACGGAACACTGAAGCTTTCTTT
TRBD1	TRBV6-6	.	TRBJ2-2	CASSPQGATGELFF	TGTGCCAGCAGCCCACAGGGGGCCACCGGGGAGCTGTTTTTT
TRBD1	TRBV7-9	.	TRBJ1-4	CASSPDRGGEKLFF	TGTGCCAGCAGCCCAGACAGGGGTGGTGAAAAACTGTTTTTT
TRBD1	TRBV24-1	once	TRBJ1-3	CATLDRGPGNTIYF	TGTGCCACTCTCGACAGGGGGCCGGGAAACACCATATATTTT
.	TRBV12-3/TRBV12-4	.	TRBJ1-2	CASSSGGGGYTF	TGTGCCAGCAGTTCCGGGGGTGGAGGCTACACCTTC
.	TRBV5-1	.	TRBJ2-2	CASSPLGQGMAGELFF	TGCGCCAGCAGCCCCCTCGGGCAGGGCATGGCCGGGGAGCTGTTTTTT
.	TRBV3-1/TRBV3-2	.	TRBJ1-5	CASSYPGQPQHF	TGTGCCAGCAGTTACCCGGGACAGCCCCAGCATTTT